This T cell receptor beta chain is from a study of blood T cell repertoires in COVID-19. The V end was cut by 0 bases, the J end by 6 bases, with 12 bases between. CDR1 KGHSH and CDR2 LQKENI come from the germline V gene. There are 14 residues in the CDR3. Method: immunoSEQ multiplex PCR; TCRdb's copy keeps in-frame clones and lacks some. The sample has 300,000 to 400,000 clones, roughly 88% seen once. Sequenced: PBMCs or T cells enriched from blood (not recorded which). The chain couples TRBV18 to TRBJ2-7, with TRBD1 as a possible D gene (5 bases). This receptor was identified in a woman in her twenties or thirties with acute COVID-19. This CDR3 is CASSPPTVFSEQYF. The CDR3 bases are TGTGCCAGCTCACCACCGACAGTTTTCAGCGAGCAGTACTTC.